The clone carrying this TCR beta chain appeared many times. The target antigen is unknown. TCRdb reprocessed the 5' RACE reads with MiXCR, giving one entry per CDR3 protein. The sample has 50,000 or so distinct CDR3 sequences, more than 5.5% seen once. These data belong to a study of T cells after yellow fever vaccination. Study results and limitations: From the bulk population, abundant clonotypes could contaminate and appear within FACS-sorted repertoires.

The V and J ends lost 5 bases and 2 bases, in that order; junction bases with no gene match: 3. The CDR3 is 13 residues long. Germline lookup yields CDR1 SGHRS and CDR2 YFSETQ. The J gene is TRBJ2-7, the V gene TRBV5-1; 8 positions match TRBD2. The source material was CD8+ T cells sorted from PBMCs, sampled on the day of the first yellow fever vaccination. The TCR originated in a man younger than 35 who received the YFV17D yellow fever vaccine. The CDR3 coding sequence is TGCGCCAGCAGTCTTAGCGGGGCCTACGAGCAGTACTTC. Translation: CASSLSGAYEQYF.